This T cell receptor beta chain is from a study of post-analysis software for immune sequencing data. Study-wide background: Multiple sclerosis in the patients followed relapsing-remitting, secondary progressive and progressive-relapsing courses. General study points: Samples prepared in the same batch strongly co-clustered by F measure. The study found TRBV5-6, TRBV5-1 and TRBV20-1 among about five TRBV segments more frequent in patients than controls.

Tagging with unique molecular identifiers was a feature of the TCR beta cDNA libraries. MiXCR, run by TCRdb on the PCR reads, gives a single entry per CDR3 protein. The sample yields about 430,000 distinct CDR3 sequences, about 39% seen once. V lost 4 bases and J 3 bases, leaving 10 bases between the germline ends. Germline V gene lookup returns CDR1 SGHRS and CDR2 YFSETQ. The CDR3 extends over 13 amino acids. Worth noting for this clonotype: No antigen is known for it.

The sample consisted of blood. The receptor comes from a girl aged 2 to 10 with multiple sclerosis. This chain joins TRBV5-1 and TRBJ2-5; D might be TRBD1 (6 bases). CDR3: CASSGGQEETQYF. The CDR3 DNA reads as TGCGCCAGCAGCGGGGGACAAGAAGAGACCCAGTACTTC.